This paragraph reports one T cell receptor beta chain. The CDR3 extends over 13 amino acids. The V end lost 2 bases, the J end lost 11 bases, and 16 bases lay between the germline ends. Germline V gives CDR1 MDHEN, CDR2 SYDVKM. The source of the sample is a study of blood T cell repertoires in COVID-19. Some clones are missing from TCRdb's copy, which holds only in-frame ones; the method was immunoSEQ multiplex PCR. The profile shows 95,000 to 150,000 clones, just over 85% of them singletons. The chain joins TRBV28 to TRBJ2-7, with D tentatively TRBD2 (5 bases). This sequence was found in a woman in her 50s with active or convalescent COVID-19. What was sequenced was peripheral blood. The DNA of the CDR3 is TGTGCCAGCAGTTTAGAGGACGGGCCGGGAAAGTACTTC. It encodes CASSLEDGPGKYF.